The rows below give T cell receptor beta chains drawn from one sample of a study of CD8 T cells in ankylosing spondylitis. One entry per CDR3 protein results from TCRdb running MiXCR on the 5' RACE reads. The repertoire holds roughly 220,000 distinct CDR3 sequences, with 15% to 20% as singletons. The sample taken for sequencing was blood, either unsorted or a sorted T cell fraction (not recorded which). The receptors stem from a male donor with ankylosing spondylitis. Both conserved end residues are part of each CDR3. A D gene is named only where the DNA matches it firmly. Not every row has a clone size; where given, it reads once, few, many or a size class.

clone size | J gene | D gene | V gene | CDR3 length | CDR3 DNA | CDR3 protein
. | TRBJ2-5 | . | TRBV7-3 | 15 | TGTGCCAGCAGCTTATTCCCAGGGGATGAAGAGACCCAGTACTTC | CASSLFPGDEETQYF
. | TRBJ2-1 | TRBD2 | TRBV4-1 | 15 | TGCGCCAGCAGCCAAGATAGCGGGGCCTACAATGAGCAGTTCTTC | CASSQDSGAYNEQFF
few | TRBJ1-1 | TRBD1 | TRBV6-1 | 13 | TGTGCCAGCCTGGACAGGGCGAACACTGAAGCTTTCTTT | CASLDRANTEAFF
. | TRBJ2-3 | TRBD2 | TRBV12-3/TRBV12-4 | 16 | TGTGCCAGCAGTCAGGGACTAGCGGGAGCGAGAGATACGCAGTATTTT | CASSQGLAGARDTQYF
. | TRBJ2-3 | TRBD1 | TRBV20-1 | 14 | TGCAGTGCTCGAGACAGGGAAAGCACAGATACGCAGTATTTT | CSARDRESTDTQYF
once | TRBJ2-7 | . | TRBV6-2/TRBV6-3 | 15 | TGTGCCAGCAGCCCCCAGCTCGAGGGAGACTACGAGCAGTACTTC | CASSPQLEGDYEQYF
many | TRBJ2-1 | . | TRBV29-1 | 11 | TGCAGCGTTGAAAGGGGAAATGAGCAGTTCTTC | CSVERGNEQFF
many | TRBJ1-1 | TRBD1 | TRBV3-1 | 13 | TGTGCCAGCAGCGGACAGGGAGACACTGAAGCTTTCTTT | CASSGQGDTEAFF
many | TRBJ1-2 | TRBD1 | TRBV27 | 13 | TGCGCCAGCAGTCCAGGACAGGGCTATGGCTACACCTTC | CASSPGQGYGYTF
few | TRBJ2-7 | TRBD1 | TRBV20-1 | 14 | TGCAGTGCTAGAGAAGGGACAGTCTCCTACGAGCAGTACTTC | CSAREGTVSYEQYF
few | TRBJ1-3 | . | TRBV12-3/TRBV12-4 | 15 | TGTGCCAGCAGTTTGGGGGACTCCTCTGGAAACACCATATATTTT | CASSLGDSSGNTIYF
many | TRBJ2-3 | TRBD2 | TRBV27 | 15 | TGTGCCAGCAGTCACGGGACTAGCGGGACAGATACGCAGTATTTT | CASSHGTSGTDTQYF
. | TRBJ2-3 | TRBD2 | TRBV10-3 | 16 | TGTGCCATCAGTGATTCTACTAGCGGGAGCTTAGATACGCAGTATTTT | CAISDSTSGSLDTQYF
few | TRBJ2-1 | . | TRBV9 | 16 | TGTGCCAGCAGCGTAGGGGGATCACACAATTACAATGAGCAGTTCTTC | CASSVGGSHNYNEQFF
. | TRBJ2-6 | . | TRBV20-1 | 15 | TGCAGTGCGGACTTCCTGAGCTCTGGGGCCAACGTCCTGACTTTC | CSADFLSSGANVLTF
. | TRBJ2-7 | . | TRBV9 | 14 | TGTGCCGTGGGCCCTCGGGGGTTTGCCTACGAGCAGTACTTC | CAVGPRGFAYEQYF
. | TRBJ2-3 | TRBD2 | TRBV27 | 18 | TGTGCCAGCAGTTTAAGGACTAGCGCAGTCCCGGTCACAGATACGCAGTATTTT | CASSLRTSAVPVTDTQYF
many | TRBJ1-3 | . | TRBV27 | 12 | TGTGCCAGCAGTTCCGGTGGAAACACCATATATTTT | CASSSGGNTIYF
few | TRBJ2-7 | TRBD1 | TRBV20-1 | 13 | TGCAGTGCTAGGACAGGGCCCTGGGACGAGCAGTACTTC | CSARTGPWDEQYF
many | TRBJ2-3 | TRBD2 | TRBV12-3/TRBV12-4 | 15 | TGTGCCAGCAGCGAAGGACTAGGTAGCACAGATACGCAGTATTTT | CASSEGLGSTDTQYF
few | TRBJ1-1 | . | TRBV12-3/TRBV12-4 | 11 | TGTGCCAGCAGTTTTGGGCCCGGAGCTTTCTTT | CASSFGPGAFF
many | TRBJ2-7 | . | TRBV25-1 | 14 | TGTGCCAGCAGTGAATCCGTTGGGGCCAACGAGCAGTACTTC | CASSESVGANEQYF
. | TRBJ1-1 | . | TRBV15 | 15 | TGTGCCACCAGCACCCCGACAGTCATGAACACTGAAGCTTTCTTT | CATSTPTVMNTEAFF
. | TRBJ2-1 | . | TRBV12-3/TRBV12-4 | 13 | TGTGCCAGCAGTTTATTTTGGACCCATGAGCAGTTCTTC | CASSLFWTHEQFF
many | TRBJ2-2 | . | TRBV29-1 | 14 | TGCAGCGTTTGGGGGGACGCGAACACCGGGGAGCTGTTTTTT | CSVWGDANTGELFF
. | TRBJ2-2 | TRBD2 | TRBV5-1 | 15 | TGCGCCAGCAGACTAGCGGGGGCTAACACCGGGGAGCTGTTTTTT | CASRLAGANTGELFF
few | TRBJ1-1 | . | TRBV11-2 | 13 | TGTGCCAGCAGCCCAGGTCTGGGCCCGGAAGCTTTCTTT | CASSPGLGPEAFF
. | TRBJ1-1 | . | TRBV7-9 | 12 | TGTGCCAGCAGCTTAGGACAGTCTGAAGCTTTCTTT | CASSLGQSEAFF
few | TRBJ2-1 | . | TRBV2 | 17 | TGTGCCAGCAGTGACCCTCGTTCAGGGAGCTCCTACAATGAGCAGTTCTTC | CASSDPRSGSSYNEQFF
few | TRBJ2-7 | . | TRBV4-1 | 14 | TGCGCCAGCAGCCAAGTTCCTTCTGCCTACGAGCAGTACTTC | CASSQVPSAYEQYF
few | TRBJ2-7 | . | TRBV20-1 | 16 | TGCAGTGCTAGAGGCTTGGAGGGCAAAAGACCTTACGAGCAGTACTTC | CSARGLEGKRPYEQYF
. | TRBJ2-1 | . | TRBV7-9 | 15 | TGTGCCAGCAGCGCAGATGGGAGTTCCTACAATGAGCAGTTCTTC | CASSADGSSYNEQFF
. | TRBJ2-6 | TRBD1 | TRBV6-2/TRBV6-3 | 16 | TGTGCCAGCTCCCTCACAGGGGAAGGTGGGGCCAACGTCCTGACTTTC | CASSLTGEGGANVLTF
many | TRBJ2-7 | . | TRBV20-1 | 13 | TGCAGTGCCCTAACCGGGTCTCACTACGAGCAGTACTTC | CSALTGSHYEQYF
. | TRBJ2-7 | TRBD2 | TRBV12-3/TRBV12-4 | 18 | TGTGCCAGCAGTTCTCAAGGGACTAGCGGGAGGGAAAACTACGAGCAGTACTTC | CASSSQGTSGRENYEQYF
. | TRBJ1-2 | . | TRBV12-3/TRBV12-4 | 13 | TGTGCCAGCAGTTGGAGTGTAGGGGATGGCTACACCTTC | CASSWSVGDGYTF
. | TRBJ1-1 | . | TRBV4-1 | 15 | TGCGCCAGCAGCCAAAGCCCAGGAATGAACACTGAAGCTTTCTTT | CASSQSPGMNTEAFF
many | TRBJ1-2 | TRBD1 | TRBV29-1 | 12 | TGCAGCGTTGGACAGGGAGGTGGTGGCTACACCTTC | CSVGQGGGGYTF
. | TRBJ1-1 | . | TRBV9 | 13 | TGTGCCAGCAGCGTAGCCCCGGGGACTGAAGCTTTCTTT | CASSVAPGTEAFF
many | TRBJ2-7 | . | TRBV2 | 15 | TGTGCCAGCAGTGAATTCGGGACATTTTTCTACGAGCAGTACTTC | CASSEFGTFFYEQYF
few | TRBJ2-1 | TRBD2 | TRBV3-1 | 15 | TGTGCCAGCAGCCCAATTAGCGGGGGGATGAATGAGCAGTTCTTC | CASSPISGGMNEQFF
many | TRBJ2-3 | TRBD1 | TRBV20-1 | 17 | TGCAGTGCTAGAGGCTCCAGAGACAGGGTAGAAACAGATACGCAGTATTTT | CSARGSRDRVETDTQYF
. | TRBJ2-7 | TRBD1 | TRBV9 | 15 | TGTGCCAGCAGCAAAACTGGGACAGGGGGGTACGAGCAGTACTTC | CASSKTGTGGYEQYF
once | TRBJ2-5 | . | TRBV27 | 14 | TGTGCCAGCAGTTTACAGATGGGATGGGAGACCCAGTACTTC | CASSLQMGWETQYF
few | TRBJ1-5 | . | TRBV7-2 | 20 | TGTGCCAGCAGCTTATCGTCCGCCGAGGCCTTCCCGTCCGGCAATCAGCCCCAGCATTTT | CASSLSSAEAFPSGNQPQHF
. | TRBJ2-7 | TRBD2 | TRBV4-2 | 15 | TGTGCCAGCAGCCAACGTCCGGGACTAGGAGACGAGCAGTACTTC | CASSQRPGLGDEQYF
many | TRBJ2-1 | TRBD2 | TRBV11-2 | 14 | TGTGCCAGCATCATAGCGGGAGGGCCGCATGAGCAGTTCTTC | CASIIAGGPHEQFF
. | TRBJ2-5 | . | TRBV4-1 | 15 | TGCGCCAGCAGCCAAGATCTTGGGGAAGGAGAGACCCAGTACTTC | CASSQDLGEGETQYF
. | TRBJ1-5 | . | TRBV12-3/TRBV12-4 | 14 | TGTGCCAGCAGCCTTACAGGGAACTATCAGCCCCAGCATTTT | CASSLTGNYQPQHF
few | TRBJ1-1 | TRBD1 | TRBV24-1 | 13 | TGTGCCACCAGTGATCCTGACAGGGGGAGAGCTTTCTTT | CATSDPDRGRAFF
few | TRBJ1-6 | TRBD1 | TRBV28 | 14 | TGTGCCAGCAGTTTGGGACAGGAGGTTTCACCCCTCCACTTT | CASSLGQEVSPLHF
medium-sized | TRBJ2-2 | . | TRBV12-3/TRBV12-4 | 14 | TGTGCCAGCAGTGCTAGCGTGAACACCGGGGAGCTGTTTTTT | CASSASVNTGELFF
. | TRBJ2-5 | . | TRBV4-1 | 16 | TGCGCCAGCAGCCACCCCTCAAATGGGACTCAAGAGACCCAGTACTTC | CASSHPSNGTQETQYF
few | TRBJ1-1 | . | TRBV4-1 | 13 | TGCGCCAGCAGCCAGATCAGTGGGGGCGAAGCTTTCTTT | CASSQISGGEAFF
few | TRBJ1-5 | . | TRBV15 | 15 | TGTGCCACCAGCATTCCCCTGGGGAGCAATCAGCCCCAGCATTTT | CATSIPLGSNQPQHF